Ten or more counts support the clone carrying this T cell receptor beta chain. This specimen belongs to a study of identical twins. MiXCR was run by TCRdb on the 5' RACE reads, yielding one entry per CDR3 protein. The profile shows 350,000 or so distinct CDR3 sequences, roughly 12% of them singletons. The same data also contributed to another study, on yellow fever vaccine responses in identical twins.

The origin of this receptor is a woman between 18 and 29 years old in good health. Sequencing input: CD8+ T cells sorted from blood.

CDR3 residues: CASSSRDYNEQFF. DNA of the CDR3: TGTGCCAGCAGCTCCAGGGACTACAATGAGCAGTTCTTC. This chain joins TRBV12-3 or TRBV12-4 and TRBJ2-1, with D perhaps TRBD1 (5 bases). The CDR3 is 13 amino acids. Deletions cut 6 bases from V and 3 bases from J, with 9 bases between.